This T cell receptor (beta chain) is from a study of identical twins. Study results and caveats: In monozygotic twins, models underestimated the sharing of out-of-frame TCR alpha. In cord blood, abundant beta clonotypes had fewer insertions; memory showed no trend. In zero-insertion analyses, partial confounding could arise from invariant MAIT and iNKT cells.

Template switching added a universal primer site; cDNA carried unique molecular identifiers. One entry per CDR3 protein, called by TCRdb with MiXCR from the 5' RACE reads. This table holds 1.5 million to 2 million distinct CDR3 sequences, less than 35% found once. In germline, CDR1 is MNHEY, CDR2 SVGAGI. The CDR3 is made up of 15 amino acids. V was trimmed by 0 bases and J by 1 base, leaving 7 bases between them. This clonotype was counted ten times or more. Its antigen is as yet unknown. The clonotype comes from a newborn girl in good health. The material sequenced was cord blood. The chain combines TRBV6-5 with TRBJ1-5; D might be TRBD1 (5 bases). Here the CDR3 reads CASSYSRQSNQPQHF. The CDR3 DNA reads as TGTGCCAGCAGTTACTCGAGACAGAGCAATCAGCCCCAGCATTTT.